This is a list of T cell receptor beta chains from one sample in a study of blood T cell repertoires in COVID-19. Profiling relied on immunoSEQ multiplex PCR, and the TCRdb table lists in-frame clones only, not all of them. The sample records around 140,000 clones, roughly 87% being singletons. What was sequenced was PBMCs or T cells enriched from blood (not recorded which). The receptors come from a woman aged 40 to 50 who had been exposed to COVID-19. CDR3s include the opening cysteine and the closing phenylalanine or tryptophan. The D gene is left open where the match is weak. Where a row states a size, it is once, few, many or the class of an expanded clone; other rows omit it.

>NA|TRBD1|TRBV6-4|TRBJ1-6
TGTGCCAGCAGCCAGGACAGGGGGGTATCACCCCTCCACTTT
CASSQDRGVSPLHF
>NA|NA|TRBV20-1|TRBJ2-5
TGCAGTGCTAGTTTGGGGGCGTACCAAGAGACCCAGTACTTC
CSASLGAYQETQYF
>NA|TRBD1|TRBV10-3|TRBJ1-4
TGTGCCATCAGGGAGGGACAGGGGGAAGAAAAACTGTTTTTT
CAIREGQGEEKLFF
>NA|TRBD1|TRBV6-4|TRBJ1-1
TGTGCCAGCAGCTCGACAGGGTCGAACACTGAAGCTTTCTTT
CASSSTGSNTEAFF
>NA|TRBD1|TRBV4-2|TRBJ1-6
TGTGCCAGCAGCGGCCGGGACAGGAATTCACCCCTCCACTTT
CASSGRDRNSPLHF
>NA|NA|TRBV25-1|TRBJ2-5
TGTGCCAGCAGCCACGGGCAGGGGCAAGAGACCCAGTACTTC
CASSHGQGQETQYF
>NA|NA|TRBV2|TRBJ1-5
TGTGCCAGCAGTCGGGGGGCCAGCCTCAATCAGCCCCAGCATTTT
CASSRGASLNQPQHF
>NA|TRBD1|TRBV10-3|TRBJ2-7
TGTGCCATCAGCTACGAGGACAGGAGCTCCTACGAGCAGTACTTC
CAISYEDRSSYEQYF
>NA|TRBD2|TRBV5-1|TRBJ2-1
TGCGCCAGCAGCTCGAACGGGGCGATGGGGACTAGCGATGAGCAGTTCTTC
CASSSNGAMGTSDEQFF
>NA|NA|TRBV7-9|TRBJ1-1
TGTGCCAGCAGCTTAAGTTCACAGAGGAACACTGAAGCTTTCTTT
CASSLSSQRNTEAFF
>once|TRBD2|TRBV3-1/TRBV3-2|TRBJ2-1
TGTGCCAGCAGCCAAGGGGGACTAGCCTACAATGAGCAGTTCTTC
CASSQGGLAYNEQFF
>once|NA|TRBV5-8|TRBJ1-2
TGTGCCAGCAGCTTGAACAGGGAAGGCTACACCTTC
CASSLNREGYTF
>NA|TRBD2|TRBV10-3|TRBJ2-3
TGTGCCAAATCGACTAGCGGGGGAGATACGCAGTATTTT
CAKSTSGGDTQYF
>NA|TRBD1|TRBV5-1|TRBJ1-5
TGCGCCAGCAGCACTGGACAGGGGGTTCAGCCCCAGCATTTT
CASSTGQGVQPQHF
>NA|NA|TRBV27|TRBJ2-7
TGTGCCAGCAGTTCCCCTAGCCTATACCACGAGCAGTACTTC
CASSSPSLYHEQYF
>NA|TRBD1|TRBV24-1|TRBJ1-1
TGTGCCACCAGACAGGGGACGAACACTGAAGCTTTCTTT
CATRQGTNTEAFF
>NA|NA|TRBV7-8|TRBJ2-6
TGTGCCAGCAGTCAGGGTTCTGGGGCCAACGTCCTGACTTTC
CASSQGSGANVLTF
>NA|NA|TRBV7-3|TRBJ2-7
TGTGCCAGCAGCCCTGACGGGTACTACGAGCAGTACTTC
CASSPDGYYEQYF
>NA|NA|TRBV18|TRBJ1-1
TGTGCCAGCTCACCGACGATGAACGGGGGCACTGAAGCTTTCTTT
CASSPTMNGGTEAFF
>NA|TRBD1|TRBV15|TRBJ2-4
TGTGCCACCAGCAGGGGCTACAGGGGAGAGGCCAAAAACATTCAGTACTTC
CATSRGYRGEAKNIQYF
>NA|NA|TRBV7-9|TRBJ2-7
TGTGCCAGCAGCTTAACTAGCAACATTCCCAACGAGCAGTACTTC
CASSLTSNIPNEQYF
>NA|NA|TRBV21-1|TRBJ1-6
TGTGCCAGCTGCCCTGTGTGGAGAGGCTTGTCACCCCTCCACTTT
CASCPVWRGLSPLHF
>NA|TRBD1|TRBV11-2|TRBJ2-1
TGTGCCAGCAGCCGTACCCGGGACAGGGAGAAGAATGAGCAGTTCTTC
CASSRTRDREKNEQFF
>NA|NA|TRBV6-6|TRBJ1-2
TGTGCCAGCAGTTTGGGGGGGAACTATGGCTACACCTTC
CASSLGGNYGYTF
>NA|NA|TRBV19|TRBJ2-7
TGTGCCAGTAGTAAGGAGGTTTTGACATACGAGCAGTACTTC
CASSKEVLTYEQYF
>NA|TRBD1|TRBV11-2|TRBJ1-4
TGTGCCAGCAGCTCGGGACAGGGTCAAAGAAAACTGTTTTTT
CASSSGQGQRKLFF
>NA|TRBD1|TRBV28|TRBJ2-3
TGTGCCACTTATGCACCGGGACAGGGGGCAACAGATACGCAGTATTTT
CATYAPGQGATDTQYF
>once|NA|TRBV4-1|TRBJ1-1
TGCGCCAGCAGCCGAGGACACCCCCCATTTTTTAACACTGAAGCTTTCTTT
CASSRGHPPFFNTEAFF
>NA|TRBD1|TRBV6-5|TRBJ2-7
TGTGCCAGCAGACCCGGGACAGGGGCCTACGAGCAGTACTTC
CASRPGTGAYEQYF
>NA|TRBD1|TRBV19|TRBJ1-2
TGTGCCAGTAGTTACACCGGGACAGGGGCCCTTTTCTATGGCTACACCTTC
CASSYTGTGALFYGYTF
>NA|TRBD1|TRBV6-5|TRBJ1-3
TGTGCCAGCACAAAGGACAGGGTTGGAAACACCATATATTTT
CASTKDRVGNTIYF
>NA|TRBD1|TRBV7-6|TRBJ2-1
TGTGCCAGCAGCTCCGGGACAGGGGGCCTAGCGGGAGACGGTGAGCAGTTCTTC
CASSSGTGGLAGDGEQFF
>NA|TRBD2|TRBV28|TRBJ2-1
TGTGCCAGCAGTTTTAGGCCCGGGACTAGCGGGCCCAATGAGCAGTTCTTC
CASSFRPGTSGPNEQFF
>NA|NA|TRBV6-5|TRBJ2-7
TGTGCCAGCAGTTGGGGGCAGGGGCCCTACGAGCAGTACTTC
CASSWGQGPYEQYF
>NA|NA|TRBV27|TRBJ1-2
TGTGCCAGCAGTTCCCCGGGACAAAACTATGGCTACACCTTC
CASSSPGQNYGYTF
>NA|NA|TRBV9|TRBJ1-4
TGTGCCAGCAGCCCCCGGCCCGAGGTTCGAGAAAAACTGTTTTTT
CASSPRPEVREKLFF
>NA|NA|TRBV7-9|TRBJ2-3
TGTGCCAGCAGCTCAACCCCCCGAGAAGATACGCAGTATTTT
CASSSTPREDTQYF